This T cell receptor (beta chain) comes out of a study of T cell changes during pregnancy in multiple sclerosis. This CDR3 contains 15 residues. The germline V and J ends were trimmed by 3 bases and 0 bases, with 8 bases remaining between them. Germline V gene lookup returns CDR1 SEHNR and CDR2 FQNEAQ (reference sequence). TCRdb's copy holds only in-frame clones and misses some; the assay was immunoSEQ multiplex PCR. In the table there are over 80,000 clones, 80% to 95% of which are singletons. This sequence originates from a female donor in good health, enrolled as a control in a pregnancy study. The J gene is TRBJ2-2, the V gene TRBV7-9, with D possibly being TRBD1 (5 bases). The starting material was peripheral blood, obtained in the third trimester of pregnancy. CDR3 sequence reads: CASSLDNPNTGELFF. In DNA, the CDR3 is TGTGCCAGCAGCTTGGACAACCCGAACACCGGGGAGCTGTTTTTT.